This T cell receptor (beta chain) was retrieved from a study of response to subunit inactivated influenza vaccine. Study results and caveats: The authors suggested that every seasonal influenza vaccination recruits few new T cells.

This clonotype was detected only a few times. Its antigen is currently unknown. The V and J ends lost 10 bases and 8 bases respectively, with 15 bases between them. Germline V gene lookup returns CDR1 ENHRY and CDR2 SYGVKD. The CDR3 length is 13 residues. MiXCR, applied by TCRdb to the RT-PCR reads, yields one record per CDR3 protein. The sample contains 550,000 to 800,000 distinct CDR3 sequences, around 14% of which appear only once. This receptor was taken from a man aged 50 to 59 who received an inactivated influenza vaccine. Sequenced here: PBMCs from blood, sampled roughly 13 days after vaccination. J is TRBJ1-6 and V is TRBV10-3, with D possibly matching TRBD1 (5 bases). CDR3 DNA sequence: TGTGCCACATTGGGGGACCGCGATTCACCCCTCCACTTT. This encodes CATLGDRDSPLHF.